The rows below give T cell receptor beta chains drawn from one sample of a study of T cells after yellow fever vaccination. TCRdb called the 5' RACE reads again in MiXCR, with one record for every CDR3 protein. Seen here are 340,000 or so distinct CDR3 sequences, approximately 13% observed once, and the top ten hold roughly 3%. The sample consisted of CD4+ T cells sorted from PBMCs, taken 15 days after the yellow fever booster vaccination. These receptors came from a man between 18 and 29 years old who received the YFV17D yellow fever vaccine. Both conserved end residues are part of each CDR3. D genes are given only for firm matches. The size field is filled for only some rows; it gives once, few, many or a size class.

clone_size,j_call,v_call,d_call,cdr3_aa,cdr3_nt
few,TRBJ1-4,TRBV20-1,.,CSARDVATNEKLFF,TGCAGTGCTAGGGACGTCGCAACTAATGAAAAACTGTTTTTT
.,TRBJ2-1,TRBV20-1,.,CSASSGGPRDYNEQFF,TGCAGTGCTAGCTCTGGGGGACCCCGGGACTACAATGAGCAGTTCTTC
few,TRBJ2-7,TRBV6-6,.,CASSYRGNYEQYF,TGTGCCAGCAGTTACCGCGGGAACTACGAGCAGTACTTC
few,TRBJ2-3,TRBV10-1,TRBD1,CASSAGTGGIRWVQYF,TGCGCCAGCAGCGCCGGGACAGGGGGTATAAGATGGGTGCAGTATTTT
.,TRBJ2-2,TRBV10-3,.,CAAGAENTGELFF,TGTGCCGCCGGGGCAGAGAACACCGGGGAGCTGTTTTTT
.,TRBJ1-5,TRBV30,.,CAWSPREYRRPQHF,TGTGCCTGGAGTCCCCGGGAATACCGGCGGCCCCAGCATTTT
many,TRBJ1-5,TRBV28,.,CASRRYRFGNQPQHF,TGTGCCAGCAGACGTTATAGGTTCGGCAATCAGCCCCAGCATTTT
many,TRBJ2-1,TRBV4-1,.,CASSQVLTGFSYNEQFF,TGCGCCAGCAGCCAAGTACTGACCGGGTTCTCCTACAATGAGCAGTTCTTC
few,TRBJ2-2,TRBV4-3,.,CASSQERGRELFF,TGCGCCAGCAGCCAAGAGAGGGGCCGGGAGCTGTTTTTT
few,TRBJ2-3,TRBV7-2,.,CASSPRGGAIDTQYF,TGTGCCAGCAGCCCCCGAGGGGGGGCCATAGATACGCAGTATTTT
few,TRBJ1-6,TRBV27,.,CASSFVSGLLHF,TGTGCCAGCAGTTTCGTTTCCGGGCTCCTCCACTTT